Listed here are 19 T cell receptor beta chains from one sample, sequenced in a study of blood T cells in healthy people across ages. A second PCR, run for roughly 7 to 11 cycles, used a sample-barcoded 5' primer plus a J-beta primer mix. Each CDR3 protein gets one entry after TCRdb re-called the 5' RACE reads with MiXCR. The repertoire holds roughly 1.5 million distinct CDR3 sequences, with 35% to 45% as singletons. The sample consisted of blood. These receptor sequences come from a woman aged 18-35 years in good health.

The genes are TRBV4-3 and TRBJ1-2; tentative D call: TRBD1 (6 bases). CDR1 is LGHNA, CDR2 YSLEER, per germline. Trimming took off 0 bases at V and 8 bases at J, with 10 bases between the two ends. The CDR3 is 13 residues long. The CDR3 here is CASSQDHRVGYTF. DNA of the CDR3: TGCGCCAGCAGCCAAGACCACAGGGTCGGCTACACCTTC.

The genes are TRBV20-1 and TRBJ2-7; 10 bases are shared with TRBD1. TRBJ2-5 explains the end of the DNA better; the J call may be wrong. This CDR3 spans 14 amino acids. From germline, CDR1 is DFQATT and CDR2 SNEGSKA (reference sequence). Written as DNA, the CDR3 is TGCAGTGCTGACAGGGGGCAATTCTTGGAGACCCAGTACTTC. As protein: CSADRGQFLETQYF.

The chain uses TRBV6-1 and TRBJ2-3, with D possibly matching TRBD2 (5 bases). Germline CDR1 and CDR2: MNHNS and SASEGT. This CDR3 contains 14 residues. Trimming stripped 5 bases from V and 1 base from J, with 10 bases between. CDR3 coding DNA: TGTGCCAGCAGTCCAGCGGAGGGCACAGATACGCAGTATTTT. Translating it yields CASSPAEGTDTQYF.

The chain joins TRBV12-3 or TRBV12-4 to TRBJ2-3; no reliable D call. The ends were cut back, 1 base at V and 2 bases at J, with 7 bases in the middle. CDR3 length equals 14 residues. DNA of the CDR3: TGTGCCAGCAGTTTAGGGCACAACACAGATACGCAGTATTTT. As protein: CASSLGHNTDTQYF.

This chain uses TRBV5-1 with TRBJ2-5, with 8 bases identical to TRBD2. The CDR3 contains 15 residues. From germline, CDR1 is SGHRS and CDR2 YFSETQ. V lost 4 bases, J lost 0 bases, and 5 bases stayed unmatched. CDR3 sequence reads: CASSISGSNQETQYF. The CDR3 DNA follows: TGCGCCAGCAGCATAAGCGGGAGCAACCAAGAGACCCAGTACTTC.

This clonotype showed up just a few times. V usage is TRBV24-1 and J usage is TRBJ2-1, with a possible D match to TRBD1 (6 bases). V was pared by 3 bases and J by 6 bases, with 14 bases between. The CDR3 spans 15 residues. The V gene's germline CDR1 is KGHDR and CDR2 SFDVKD. The CDR3: CATSDTPSGVNEQFF. CDR3 coding DNA: TGTGCCACCAGTGATACTCCTTCAGGGGTCAATGAGCAGTTCTTC.

This clonotype appeared a few times. The rearrangement joins TRBV28 to TRBJ2-1; D is possibly TRBD1 or TRBD2 (5 bases each). Between the trimmed V and J ends, which lost 7 bases and 11 bases, there was a span of 21 bases. Germline V gene sequence: CDR1 MDHEN, CDR2 SYDVKM. The CDR3 has 14 amino acids. The CDR3 nucleotides are TGTGCCAGCACCCGGGGCTCCCCTAATGAGCAGCAGTTCTTC. This gives the protein CASTRGSPNEQQFF.

The rearrangement links TRBV4-3 to TRBJ1-2; 10 bases fit TRBD1. CDR3 length: 14 residues. Germline CDR1 LGHNA, CDR2 YSLEER. Unmatched junction bases numbered 8, after V lost 6 bases and J lost 7 bases. CDR3 region: CASRGTGEVGGYTF. The CDR3, as DNA: TGCGCCAGCAGAGGGACAGGGGAAGTCGGTGGCTACACCTTC.

The chain links TRBV7-9 to TRBJ2-3; 10 bases are a match to TRBD2. After removal of 5 bases from V and 7 bases from J, the junction contained 9 bases not matched to a gene. This CDR3 is built from 15 residues. Germline CDR1 SEHNR, CDR2 FQNEAQ (reference sequence). The CDR3 DNA is TGTGCCAGCAGCACGAGCGGGGGGGACCCGTATACGCAGTATTTT. The encoded protein is CASSTSGGDPYTQYF.

Only a few counts were recorded for this clonotype. This chain links TRBV5-4 with TRBJ2-7, with D perhaps assigned TRBD1 or TRBD2 (5 bases each). Deletions cut 0 bases from V and 3 bases from J, with 10 bases between. The CDR3 is 14 residues long. In germline, CDR1 is SGHNT, CDR2 YYREEE (reference sequence). CDR3: CASSLAVGDYEQYF. CDR3 nucleotides: TGTGCCAGCAGCTTGGCCGTGGGGGACTACGAGCAGTACTTC.

The chain recombines TRBV4-3 with TRBJ2-1, with 11 bases matching TRBD2. The germline gives CDR1 LGHNA, CDR2 YSLEER. The CDR3 length is 20 residues. The junction had 11 bases not matched to a gene; V was cut back by 1 base and J by 0 bases. The chain's CDR3 is CASSQVRGLAVISSYNEQFF. The CDR3 DNA reads as TGCGCCAGCAGCCAAGTAAGGGGACTAGCGGTAATTAGCTCCTACAATGAGCAGTTCTTC.

The count of this clonotype is one. The chain uses TRBV7-2 and TRBJ2-7; D not resolved. V lost 1 base to trimming and J lost 7 bases, with 17 bases between them. Per germline, CDR1 SGHTA and CDR2 FQGNSA. The CDR3 has 15 amino acids. DNA for the CDR3: TGTGCCAGCAGCTTAGAATCGCAGTCCTGCAATGAGCAGTACTTC. It is translated as CASSLESQSCNEQYF.

V and J are TRBV27 and TRBJ1-2; 8 nucleotides match TRBD1. Germline V lookup: CDR1 MNHEY, CDR2 SMNVEV (reference sequence). There are 14 residues in the CDR3. J gave up 4 bases and V 6 bases, and 7 bases lay outside the gene matches. CDR3 sequence (DNA): TGTGCCAGCAGGAGCCGCGGGACAGGCTATGGCTACACCTTC. Protein: CASRSRGTGYGYTF.

The rearrangement joins TRBV20-1 to TRBJ2-3; D possibly corresponds to TRBD2 (6 bases). The length of the CDR3 is 12 residues. V was trimmed by 5 bases and J by 10 bases, leaving 16 bases between them. The germline gives CDR1 DFQATT, CDR2 SNEGSKA (reference sequence). CDR3 coding DNA: TGCAGTGCTGAAGTCCGGCGGGATGCGCAGTATTTT. Amino acid sequence: CSAEVRRDAQYF.

For the CDR3, the DNA is TGTGCCAGCAGTTCTCAGGCAGGACTAGCGGAGACCCAGTACTTC. As protein: CASSSQAGLAETQYF. This chain uses TRBV7-3 with TRBJ2-5, with TRBD2 matching over 9 bases. V trimming: 6 bases; J trimming: 5 bases; junction bases outside the gene matches: 10. CDR3 size: 15 residues. The germline CDR1 and CDR2 sequences are SGHTA and FQGTGA.

The chain employs TRBV15 and TRBJ2-7, with 8 bases matching TRBD1. V shed 5 bases, J shed 2 bases, and the junction held 8 bases outside the gene matches. The CDR3 is made up of 15 amino acids. Germline V gene data show CDR1 as LNHNV and CDR2 as YYDKDF (reference sequence). In nucleotides, the CDR3 is TGTGCCACCAGCCCAGGGACAGGATTTACCTACGAGCAGTACTTC. This translates into CATSPGTGFTYEQYF.

Only a few counts were recorded for this clonotype. V is TRBV13 and J is TRBJ2-5; unclear D gene. V lost 3 bases to trimming and J lost 5 bases, with 16 bases between them. CDR3 length: 15 amino acids. Germline CDR1 and CDR2: PRHDT and FYEKMQ (reference sequence). CDR3 sequence: CASSLWAPGRETQYF. The CDR3 region has the DNA TGTGCCAGCAGCTTGTGGGCCCCTGGTCGGGAGACCCAGTACTTC.

The chain combines TRBV27 with TRBJ2-1; D is uncertain. Near its end, the DNA agrees better with TRBJ2-7, so the J call may be wrong. The germline CDR1 and CDR2 sequences are MNHEY and SMNVEV (reference sequence). The CDR3 length is 11 residues. CDR3 DNA sequence: TGTGCCAGCACTCGGTACAATGAGCAGTACTTC. Amino acid sequence: CASTRYNEQYF.

This clonotype appeared a few times. V usage is TRBV20-1 and J usage is TRBJ1-1; a weak D match, TRBD1 (6 bases). Germline V gene lookup returns CDR1 DFQATT and CDR2 SNEGSKA (reference sequence). V dropped 1 base and J dropped 5 bases, with 11 bases sitting between them. The CDR3 spans 13 residues. The CDR3 bases are TGCAGTGCTAGAGCCAGGGGATGGACTGAAGCTTTCTTT. Amino acids: CSARARGWTEAFF.